This TCR beta chain came from a study of cytomegalovirus exposure and HLA in healthy donors. Whole-study context: HLA-typed donors contributed some 77 million unique TCRs, which were held in an early data release. Findings of the study overall: In vitro testing confirmed three CMV-associated chains as specific for CMV antigens.

The PCR used 60 Vbeta and 13 Jbeta primers. This table comes from immunoSEQ multiplex PCR, and its TCRdb copy is limited to in-frame clones, with some not included. In the table there are hundreds of thousands of clones, approximately 81% of which are singletons. This clone occurred a few times. Its antigen is unknown. This CDR3 comprises 16 residues. V was pared by 8 bases and J by 3 bases, with 12 bases of the junction left unmatched. Germline V lookup: CDR1 LNHNV, CDR2 YYDKDF (reference sequence). Donors showed nominal health when sampled, although they likely had unrecorded immune exposures. The clonotype comes from a man aged 25 to 45 in good health and CMV-seronegative. The chain joins TRBV15 to TRBJ2-5; 10 bases are a match to TRBD1. The sequencing input was PBMCs. The CDR3 reads CATGRSRDRGKETQYF. The CDR3 DNA sequence: TGTGCCACCGGCCGCTCCCGGGACAGGGGTAAAGAGACCCAGTACTTC. Full variable domain (missing parts from reference TRBV15 and TRBJ2-5): DAMVIQNPRYQVTQFGKPVTLSCSQTLNHNVMYWYQQKSSQAPKLLFHYYDKDFNNEADTPDNFQSRRPNTSFCFLDIRSPGLGDTAMYLCATGRSRDRGKETQYFGPGTRLLVL.